This TCR beta chain was profiled in a study of Ad26.COV2.S vaccination and SARS-CoV-2 variants. The CDR3 extends over 15 amino acids. Germline values: CDR1 SGDLS, CDR2 YYNGEE. Losses at the gene ends were 0 bases for V and 2 bases for J; bases not matched to a gene: 5. Sequencing was performed with immunoSEQ multiplex PCR; in TCRdb, only in-frame clones are kept and a portion is missing. Among around 450,000 clones, 89% were seen once, and the ten largest hold approximately 2.5%. The treatment: some 20 received Ad26.COV2.S at low or high dose, single or two shots; several received placebo; per-sample allocation not given. Sample collection was performed on day 63 after the first vaccine or placebo injection.

The chain couples TRBV9 to TRBJ2-7; the match to TRBD2 covers 7 bases. The material was peripheral blood, obtained in a trial of Ad26.COV2.S vaccine versus placebo. The receptor comes from a person between 18 and 65 years old who received the Ad26.COV2.S COVID-19 vaccine or a placebo. The CDR3 sequence is CASSVDLAEPYEQYF. The CDR3 coding sequence is TGTGCCAGCAGCGTAGATCTAGCGGAGCCCTACGAGCAGTACTTC.